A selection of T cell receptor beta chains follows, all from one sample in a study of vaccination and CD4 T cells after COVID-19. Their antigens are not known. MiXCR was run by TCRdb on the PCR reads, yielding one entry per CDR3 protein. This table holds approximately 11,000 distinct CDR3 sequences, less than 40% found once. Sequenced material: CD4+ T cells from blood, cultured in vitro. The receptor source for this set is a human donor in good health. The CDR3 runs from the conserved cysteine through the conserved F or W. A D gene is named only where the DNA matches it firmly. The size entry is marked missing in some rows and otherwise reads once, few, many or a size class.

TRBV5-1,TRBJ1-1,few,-,TGCGCCAGCAGCCAGGAACCGGGTAACACTGAAGCTTTCTTT,CASSQEPGNTEAFF
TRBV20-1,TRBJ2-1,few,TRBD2,TGCAGTGCTCGAAGGGCGGGAGGGGGCAATGAGCAGTTCTTC,CSARRAGGGNEQFF
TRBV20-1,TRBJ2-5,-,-,TGCAGTGCTAGAGGCGCAGGACAACAAGAGACCCAGTACTTC,CSARGAGQQETQYF
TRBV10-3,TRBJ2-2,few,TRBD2,TGTGCCACCAAAGGGACTAGCGGGAGAACGAGGTTCGCCGGGGAGCTGTTTTTT,CATKGTSGRTRFAGELFF
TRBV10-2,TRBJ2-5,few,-,TGCGCCAGTTACGACCCCGGGCTTCAGCAAGAGACCCAGTACTTC,CASYDPGLQQETQYF
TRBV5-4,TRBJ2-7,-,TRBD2,TGTGCCAGCAGCTCCACCACCGGGACTAGCGGCTCCTACGAGCAGTACTTC,CASSSTTGTSGSYEQYF
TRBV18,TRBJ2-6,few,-,TGTGCCAGCTCACCACTGGCTGGCTCTGGGGCCAACGTCCTGACTTTC,CASSPLAGSGANVLTF
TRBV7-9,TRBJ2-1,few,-,TGTGCCAGCAGCTTAGAGTGGGAACAGTTCTTC,CASSLEWEQFF
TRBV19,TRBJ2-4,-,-,TGTGCCAGTAGTCCGCGCCGGGACTCCCCCCAGTACTTC,CASSPRRDSPQYF
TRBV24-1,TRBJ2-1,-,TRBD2,TGTGCCACCAGTGATCCTAGCGGGAGGGCCGCCGGTGATGAGCAGTTCTTC,CATSDPSGRAAGDEQFF
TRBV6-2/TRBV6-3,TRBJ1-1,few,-,TGTGCCAGCAGTTATCATACACTGTACGGCACTGAAGCTTTCTTT,CASSYHTLYGTEAFF
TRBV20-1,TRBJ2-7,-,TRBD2,TGCAGTGCTGCCGGACTAGCCTACGAGCAGTACTTC,CSAAGLAYEQYF
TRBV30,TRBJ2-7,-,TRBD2,TGTGCCTGGCGACGCGGCGGGGGGCAGTACTTC,CAWRRGGGQYF
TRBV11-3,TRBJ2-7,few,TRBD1,TGTGCCAGCAGCTTAGGTCCACAGGGGTGGCAGTACTTC,CASSLGPQGWQYF
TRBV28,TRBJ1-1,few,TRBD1,TGTGCCAGCAGTTCAGGGACAGCGAACACTGAAGCTTTCTTT,CASSSGTANTEAFF
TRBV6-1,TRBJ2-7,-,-,TGTGCCAGCAGCGAACAGGGGAGGGTCCCCTACGAGCAGTACTTC,CASSEQGRVPYEQYF
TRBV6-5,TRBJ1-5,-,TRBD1,TGTGCCAGCAGTTCCAACGTCGGGACAGGGGTTTCTCAGCCCCAGCATTTT,CASSSNVGTGVSQPQHF
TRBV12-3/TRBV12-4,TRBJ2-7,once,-,TGTGCCAGCAGTTTAATTGGGGATTACGAGCAGTACTTC,CASSLIGDYEQYF
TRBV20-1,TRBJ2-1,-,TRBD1,TGCAGTGCTAGACCCGGGCAGGGGGCCCTCAGCTCCTACAATGAGCAGTTCTTC,CSARPGQGALSSYNEQFF
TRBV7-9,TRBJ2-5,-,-,TGTGCCAGCAGCTTAGGCCAACAGAAGACCCAGTACTTC,CASSLGQQKTQYF
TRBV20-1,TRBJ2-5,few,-,TGCAGTGCAGCACAGGGCAGAGAGACCCAGTACTTC,CSAAQGRETQYF
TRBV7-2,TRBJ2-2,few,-,TGTGCCAGCAGCCCAGTGGGCGGAGCCAACACCGGGGAGCTGTTTTTT,CASSPVGGANTGELFF
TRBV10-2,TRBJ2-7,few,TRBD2,TGCGCCAGCAACGGCGATAGCGGGAGAGGCCACAAGCAGTACTTC,CASNGDSGRGHKQYF
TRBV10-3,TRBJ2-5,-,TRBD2,TGTGCCATCACCAACTCCCTCCTAGCGGGGGGCCAAGAGACCCAGTACTTC,CAITNSLLAGGQETQYF
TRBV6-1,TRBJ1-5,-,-,TGTGCCAGCGCATACGGGGGTCAGCCCCAGCATTTT,CASAYGGQPQHF
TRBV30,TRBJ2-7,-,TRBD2,TGTGCCTGGAAGGGGATAGCTAGCGGGACTAACTACGAGCAGTACTTC,CAWKGIASGTNYEQYF
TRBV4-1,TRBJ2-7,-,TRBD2,TGCGCCAGCAGCCAAGGACTAGCGGGGGACTACGAGCAGTACTTC,CASSQGLAGDYEQYF
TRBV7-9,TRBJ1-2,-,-,TGTGCCAGCAGCGCGTTGGGCGGTCAGAACTATGGCTACACCTTC,CASSALGGQNYGYTF
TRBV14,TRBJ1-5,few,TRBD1,TGTGCCAGCAGTCCGGACAGGAGGGGCAATCAGCCCCAGCATTTT,CASSPDRRGNQPQHF
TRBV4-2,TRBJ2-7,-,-,TGTGCCAGCAGCCAAGATTTAGGCACAGCCTCCTACGAGCAGTACTTC,CASSQDLGTASYEQYF
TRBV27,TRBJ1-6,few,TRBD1,TGTGCCAGCAGTTTTGACAGGGGCAATTCACCCCTCCACTTT,CASSFDRGNSPLHF
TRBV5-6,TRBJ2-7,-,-,TGTGCCAGCAGCTTGCGGGGTCAGTACGAGCAGTACTTC,CASSLRGQYEQYF
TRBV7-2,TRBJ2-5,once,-,TGTGCCAGCAGCCCACCCCCCCCGCGACAAGAGACCCAGTACTTC,CASSPPPPRQETQYF
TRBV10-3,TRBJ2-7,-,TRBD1,TGTGCCATCAATATAGGACAGGGGCTCCACGAGCAGTACTTC,CAINIGQGLHEQYF
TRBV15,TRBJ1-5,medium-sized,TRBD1,TGTGCCACCAGCGTTCCGGGACAGGGTAGCAATCAGCCCCAGCATTTT,CATSVPGQGSNQPQHF
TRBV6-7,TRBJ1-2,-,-,TGTGCCAGCAGTTATTCACCCCCGATCGAAATCTATGGCTACACCTTC,CASSYSPPIEIYGYTF
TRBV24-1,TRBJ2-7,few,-,TGTGCCACCAGTGGCGGGACTCGAGGGTCCTACGAGCAGTACTTC,CATSGGTRGSYEQYF
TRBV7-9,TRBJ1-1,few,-,TGTGCCAGCCTACCACTAGGAGGGGTGAACACTGAAGCTTTCTTT,CASLPLGGVNTEAFF
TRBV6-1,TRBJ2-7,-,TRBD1,TGTGCCAGCAGTACCTTGAGGACAGGGCATCGGTACGAGCAGTACTTC,CASSTLRTGHRYEQYF
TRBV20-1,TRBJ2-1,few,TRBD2,TGCAGTGCTAGAGATATTAGCGGGAGGGTTAATGAGCAGTTCTTC,CSARDISGRVNEQFF
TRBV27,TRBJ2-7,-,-,TGTGCCAGCAGTCGGACAGCCCTGTCCTCCTACGAGCAGTACTTC,CASSRTALSSYEQYF
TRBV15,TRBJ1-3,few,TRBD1,TGTGCCACCAGCACACCCGACAGGGACGGAAACACCATATATTTT,CATSTPDRDGNTIYF
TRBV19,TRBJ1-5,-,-,TGTGCCAGTAGTATTGATCAGGGCGGGAATCAGCCCCAGCATTTT,CASSIDQGGNQPQHF
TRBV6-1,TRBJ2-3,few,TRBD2,TGTGCCAGCAGTAATCGACTAGCGGGAGGGGAGGCAGATACGCAGTATTTT,CASSNRLAGGEADTQYF
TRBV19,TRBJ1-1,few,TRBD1,TGTGCCAGTACGAGGACAGGGGTATTGAACACTGAAGCTTTCTTT,CASTRTGVLNTEAFF
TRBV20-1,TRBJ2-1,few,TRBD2,TGCAGTGCTAGATTAGCTAGCGGAACCCCCAATGAGCAGTTCTTC,CSARLASGTPNEQFF
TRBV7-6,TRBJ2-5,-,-,TGTGCCAGCAGAGGGTTAGGGCAAGAGACCCAGTACTTC,CASRGLGQETQYF